The rows below give T cell receptor beta chains drawn from one sample of a study of beta chain features in type 1 diabetes. Sequenced by immunoSEQ multiplex PCR; TCRdb stores in-frame clones only, minus some. The sample has about 230,000 clones, 15% to 20% seen once; the top ten hold approximately 0.086%. Specimen: naive CD4+ T cells from blood. The receptors derive from a man aged 25-40 years with type 1 diabetes. Each CDR3 is given with its conserved first and last residue. D genes are given only for firm matches. Only part of the rows carry a size: once, few, many, or a class if the clone is expanded.

TRBJ1-2 | . | . | TRBV4-1 | CASSQGRSTSLYGYTF | TGCGCCAGCAGCCAAGGGAGGTCCACCAGCCTATATGGCTACACCTTC
TRBJ2-1 | few | . | TRBV5-6 | CASSLSYEQFF | TGTGCCAGCAGCTTGTCTTATGAGCAGTTCTTC
TRBJ2-1 | . | TRBD1 | TRBV23-1 | CASSQSPGTGGDEQFF | TGCGCCAGCAGTCAGTCCCCCGGGACAGGGGGCGATGAGCAGTTCTTC
TRBJ2-7 | . | . | TRBV9 | CASSVGGSPYEQYF | TGTGCCAGCAGCGTAGGAGGGTCCCCCTACGAGCAGTACTTC
TRBJ2-7 | . | . | TRBV29-1 | CSVGVSLTYEQYF | TGCAGCGTTGGGGTCAGCCTTACCTACGAGCAGTACTTC
TRBJ2-1 | few | TRBD2 | TRBV18 | CASSSEGGPYNEQFF | TGTGCCAGCTCATCAGAGGGAGGGCCCTACAATGAGCAGTTCTTC
TRBJ2-5 | few | . | TRBV4-2 | CASSQGALGETQYF | TGTGCCAGCAGCCAAGGGGCTTTGGGGGAGACCCAGTACTTC
TRBJ2-7 | . | . | TRBV27 | CASSQTPQGRNHEQYF | TGTGCCAGCAGTCAAACTCCCCAGGGGCGAAACCACGAGCAGTACTTC
TRBJ2-1 | few | . | TRBV5-1 | CASRPAGMGNEQFF | TGCGCCAGCAGGCCGGCAGGGATGGGCAATGAGCAGTTCTTC
TRBJ2-7 | . | . | TRBV28 | CASSIQGYEQYF | TGTGCCAGCAGTATTCAGGGCTACGAGCAGTACTTC
TRBJ2-5 | . | . | TRBV7-3 | CASRAGTVETQYF | TGTGCCAGCAGGGCCGGGACTGTGGAGACCCAGTACTTC
TRBJ2-4 | . | TRBD1 | TRBV18 | CASSPQGAAKNIQYF | TGTGCCAGCTCACCACAGGGGGCTGCCAAAAACATTCAGTACTTC
TRBJ1-5 | . | . | TRBV6-1 | CASSVQALGNQPQHF | TGTGCCAGCAGTGTTCAGGCGTTGGGCAATCAGCCCCAGCATTTT